Listed below are T cell receptor beta chains from one sample, sequenced in a study of shared clonotypes between healthy human individuals. The table came from immunoSEQ multiplex PCR; TCRdb's copy has only in-frame clones and leaves some out. The sample lists millions of clones, just over 90% seen once, with about 0.39% in the top ten. Sequenced input: naive CD4+ T cells from PBMCs. The receptors originated from a man in his late teens or twenties in good health. Some clones in this sample may be carry-over from other donors' samples. The CDR3 runs from the conserved cysteine through the conserved F or W. The D gene is left open where the match is weak. Size is omitted from some rows. Given values are once, few, many or a class for expanded clones.

>TRBD2|-|TRBV27|TRBJ2-7
TGTGCCAGCCAGACTAGCGGGAGGGCCTACGAGCAGTACTTC
CASQTSGRAYEQYF
>TRBD1|-|TRBV9|TRBJ1-3
TGTGCCAGCAGTGGGACAGGCGTCAACACCATATATTTT
CASSGTGVNTIYF
>-|-|TRBV28|TRBJ1-1
TGTGCCAGTCTCTACACGGGGACTGAAGCTTTCTTT
CASLYTGTEAFF
>-|-|TRBV5-1|TRBJ1-1
TGCGCCAGCAGCTTGGGAGGCGGGAGGGCGAACACTGAAGCTTTCTTT
CASSLGGGRANTEAFF
>TRBD1|-|TRBV28|TRBJ1-5
TGTGCCAGCAGCTTAAGGAGAGGGACAGGGGGAACTCAGCCCCAGCATTTT
CASSLRRGTGGTQPQHF
>-|once|TRBV7-8|TRBJ1-2
TGTGCCAGCAGCTTAGGGTCAAGAGGGTATAACTATGGCTACACCTTC
CASSLGSRGYNYGYTF
>-|-|TRBV5-8|TRBJ2-1
TGTGCCAGCAGCTTTGGGTGGGGTCAGTTCTTC
CASSFGWGQFF
>-|once|TRBV28|TRBJ1-1
TGTGCCAGCAGTTCTGACTACACTGAAGCTTTCTTT
CASSSDYTEAFF
>TRBD2|-|TRBV29-1|TRBJ2-1
TGCAGCGTTGATCCTCTAGCGGGAGCGTACGTCTACAATGAGCAGTTCTTC
CSVDPLAGAYVYNEQFF
>-|-|TRBV5-1|TRBJ2-4
TGCGCCAGCAGCTTGGAATTGGGGAGTTGGGACATTCAGTACTTC
CASSLELGSWDIQYF
>-|-|TRBV5-1|TRBJ2-1
TGCGCCAGCAGCTTGGCGGTAGCGGTTTCCTACAATGAGCAGTTCTTC
CASSLAVAVSYNEQFF
>-|-|TRBV13|TRBJ1-2
TGTGCCAGCACCTCCCTCTCGCGGGGGCTAAGTGGTGGCTACACCTTC
CASTSLSRGLSGGYTF
>TRBD2|-|TRBV2|TRBJ2-1
TGTGCCAGCAGCTTAGGACTAGCGGGAACTTACAATGAGCAGTTCTTC
CASSLGLAGTYNEQFF
>TRBD2|-|TRBV4-2|TRBJ2-7
TGTGCCAGCAGCCGCCGAATGGGCGGGACTAGCGGGACCCCGTCCTACGAGCAGTACTTC
CASSRRMGGTSGTPSYEQYF
>TRBD1|-|TRBV30|TRBJ1-5
TGTGCCTGGGGGCCGGGACAGGGAGCCAATCAGCCCCAGCATTTT
CAWGPGQGANQPQHF
>-|once|TRBV2|TRBJ2-7
TGTGCCAGCAGTGGGCAGGGAACCTCCTACGAGCAGTACTTC
CASSGQGTSYEQYF
>-|-|TRBV4-2|TRBJ2-5
TGTGCCAGCAGCTTGGTGGGGCGGGAGACCCAGTACTTC
CASSLVGRETQYF
>-|-|TRBV29-1|TRBJ2-7
TGCAGCGTTGATTTGGGGATGGGGGAGCAGTACTTC
CSVDLGMGEQYF
>TRBD1|-|TRBV28|TRBJ1-3
TGTGCCAGCAGGACAGGGGGGACTGGAAACACCATATATTTT
CASRTGGTGNTIYF
>-|-|TRBV28|TRBJ2-7
TGTGCCAGCCTGGGGGCGGGAGTCTCCTACGAGCAGTACTTC
CASLGAGVSYEQYF
>TRBD2|-|TRBV7-3|TRBJ2-1
TGTGCCAGCAGCTTTTCTAGCGGGGGGCACCATGAGCAGTTCTTC
CASSFSSGGHHEQFF
>-|-|TRBV7-3|TRBJ2-1
TGTGCCAGCAGCGAGGGAAACGCGGATGAGCAGTTCTTC
CASSEGNADEQFF
>-|-|TRBV30|TRBJ2-5
TGTGCCTGGAGGGGCGCATTGAAGACCCAGTACTTC
CAWRGALKTQYF
>-|few|TRBV11-2|TRBJ1-1
TGTGCCAGCAGCTCCAGGTCTGAAGCTTTCTTT
CASSSRSEAFF
>-|-|TRBV27|TRBJ2-6
TGTGCCAGCAGTCACCGCAACTCTGGGGCCAACGTCCTGACTTTC
CASSHRNSGANVLTF
>-|-|TRBV19|TRBJ1-4
TGTGCCAGTATCCACCGGAGGACCTTTGAAAAACTGTTTTTT
CASIHRRTFEKLFF
>-|-|TRBV5-1|TRBJ2-7
TGCGCCAGCAGCTCCGAGGACTACGAGCAGTACTTC
CASSSEDYEQYF
>-|-|TRBV5-6|TRBJ2-3
TGTGCCAGCAGCTTCTCTAGCACAGATACGCAGTATTTT
CASSFSSTDTQYF
>-|-|TRBV11-2|TRBJ2-5
TGTGCCAGCAGCTCAGTAGCCAGACCGGCCGTAGGGACCCAGTACTTC
CASSSVARPAVGTQYF
>-|-|TRBV28|TRBJ1-4
TGTGCCAGCAGTTTCACAGGGCCCCTTGAAAAACTGTTTTTT
CASSFTGPLEKLFF
>-|-|TRBV5-1|TRBJ1-1
TGCGCCAGCAGCTCGGGACCCATAGTCGGGACTGAAGCTTTCTTT
CASSSGPIVGTEAFF
>-|-|TRBV30|TRBJ2-3
TGTGCCTGGAGTACAACGGTCACAGATACGCAGTATTTT
CAWSTTVTDTQYF
>TRBD2|-|TRBV30|TRBJ2-7
TGTGCCTGGAGTGTAAGGGTCCCGACTAGCGGGAGGGGCGAGCAGTACTTC
CAWSVRVPTSGRGEQYF
>TRBD1|once|TRBV19|TRBJ2-7
TGTGCCAGTAGTACTTCTCCCGGACAGGGATCCGAGCAGTACTTC
CASSTSPGQGSEQYF
>TRBD1|-|TRBV6-5|TRBJ1-2
TGTGCCAGCAGCTGGACAGGGGATGTCCGTGGCTACACCTTC
CASSWTGDVRGYTF
>-|-|TRBV9|TRBJ1-2
TGTGCCAGCAGCCCCGGGGCGGGGGCCGCGGGCTATGGCTACACCTTC
CASSPGAGAAGYGYTF
>-|-|TRBV19|TRBJ1-4
TGTGCCAGTAGTATATGGGGGGCTTCAACTAATGAAAAACTGTTTTTT
CASSIWGASTNEKLFF
>-|-|TRBV7-2|TRBJ1-5
TGTGCCAGCAGCTTAGAGGGACGTTTGCAGCCCCAGCATTTT
CASSLEGRLQPQHF